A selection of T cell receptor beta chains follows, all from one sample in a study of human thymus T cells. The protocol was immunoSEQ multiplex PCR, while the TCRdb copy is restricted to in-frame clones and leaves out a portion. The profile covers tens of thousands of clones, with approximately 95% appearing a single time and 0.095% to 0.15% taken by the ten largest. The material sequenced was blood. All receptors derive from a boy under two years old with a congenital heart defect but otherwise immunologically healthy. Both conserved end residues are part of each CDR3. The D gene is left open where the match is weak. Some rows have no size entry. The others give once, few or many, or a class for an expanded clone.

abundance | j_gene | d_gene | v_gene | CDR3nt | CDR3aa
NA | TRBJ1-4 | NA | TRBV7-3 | TGTGCCAGCAGCGCATCCAGGGAAAGTAGGTTTTTT | CASSASRESRFF
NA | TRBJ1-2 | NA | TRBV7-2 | TGTGCCAGCAGCTGGGGGGCCTATGGCTACACCTTC | CASSWGAYGYTF
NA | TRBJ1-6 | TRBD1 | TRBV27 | TGTGCCAGCAGTTTAGTAACAGGGGCCGGCTATAATTCACCCCTCCACTTT | CASSLVTGAGYNSPLHF
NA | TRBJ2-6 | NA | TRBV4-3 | TGCGCCAGCAGCCAAGATATTATGGCGGGACACTCTGGGGCCAACGTCCTGACTTTC | CASSQDIMAGHSGANVLTF
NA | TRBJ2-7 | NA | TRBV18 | TGTGCCAGCTCACCACAGGGTTCCCTCTCCTACGAGCAGTACTTC | CASSPQGSLSYEQYF
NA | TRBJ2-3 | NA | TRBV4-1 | TGCGCCAGCAGCCAAGGACCCTTCCTAGCGAGAAGCACAGATACGCAGTATTTT | CASSQGPFLARSTDTQYF
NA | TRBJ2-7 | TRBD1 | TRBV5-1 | TGCGCCAGCAGGGGAAGATTTAGGGACAGGGGGCGCGACGAGCAGTACTTC | CASRGRFRDRGRDEQYF
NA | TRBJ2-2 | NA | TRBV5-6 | TGTGCCAGCAGCTTGGGAGGCGGGGAGCTGTTTTTT | CASSLGGGELFF
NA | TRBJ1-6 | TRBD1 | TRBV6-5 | TGTGCCAGCAGTTACAACCAGGGGGCTTCACCCCTCCACTTT | CASSYNQGASPLHF
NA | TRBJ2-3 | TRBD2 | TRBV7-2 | TGTGCCAGCAGCCGACGGGGGGGCCGGACAGATACGCAGTATTTT | CASSRRGGRTDTQYF
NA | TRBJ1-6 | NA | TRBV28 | TGTGCCAGCAGTCAACCCGGGCGGGGAAATTCACCCCTCCACTTT | CASSQPGRGNSPLHF
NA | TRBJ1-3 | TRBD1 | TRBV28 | TGTGCCAGCAGTTTCGAGGGGGCGGGAGTAAACACCATATATTTT | CASSFEGAGVNTIYF
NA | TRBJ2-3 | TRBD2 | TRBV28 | TGTGCCAGCAGTCTTACTAGCGGGGGGGCCTGGACGCAGTATTTT | CASSLTSGGAWTQYF
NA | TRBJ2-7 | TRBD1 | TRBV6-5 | TGTGCCAGCAGTTACACAGGGGGCTACGAGCAGTACTTC | CASSYTGGYEQYF
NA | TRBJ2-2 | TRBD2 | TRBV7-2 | TGTGCCAGCAGCATGGGACTAGCTACCGGGGAGCTGTTTTTT | CASSMGLATGELFF
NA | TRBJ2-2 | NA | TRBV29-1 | TGCAGCCCCCCGGGAGCTGTTTTT | CSPPGAVF
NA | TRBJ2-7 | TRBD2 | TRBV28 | TGTGCCAGCAGTCAGGGAGGGTTCGGCTACGAGCAGTACTTC | CASSQGGFGYEQYF
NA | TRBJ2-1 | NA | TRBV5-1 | TGCGCCAGCAGCTTGGCCTACAATGAGCAGTTCTTC | CASSLAYNEQFF
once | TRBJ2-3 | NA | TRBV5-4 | TGTGCCAGCAGCTCGGACAGAAGCACAGATACGCAGTATTTT | CASSSDRSTDTQYF
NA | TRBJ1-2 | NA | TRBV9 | TGTGCCAGCAGTGAAAGGGGGGACTATGGCTACACCTTC | CASSERGDYGYTF
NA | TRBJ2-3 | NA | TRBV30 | TGTGCCTGGAGTGTCTCGGGGGGCAACACAGATACGCAGTATTTT | CAWSVSGGNTDTQYF
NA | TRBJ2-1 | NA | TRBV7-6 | TGTGCCAGCAGCCCCGGGGGGCCCTACAATGAGCAGTTCTTC | CASSPGGPYNEQFF
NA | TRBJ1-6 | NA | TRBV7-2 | TGTGCCAGCAGACCTCCGGGGAGCTCCTATAATTCACCCCTCCACTTT | CASRPPGSSYNSPLHF
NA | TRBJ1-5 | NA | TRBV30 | TGTGCCTGGAGTGTACGGGGTAATCAGCCCCAGCATTTT | CAWSVRGNQPQHF
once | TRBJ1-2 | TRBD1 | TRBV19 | TGTGCCAGTAGGGTGACAGGGGACGGCTACACCTTC | CASRVTGDGYTF
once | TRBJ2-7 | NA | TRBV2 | TGTGCCAGCGGGTCAACCTACGAGCAGTACTTC | CASGSTYEQYF
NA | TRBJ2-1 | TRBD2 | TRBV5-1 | TGCGCCAGCAGCTTGGCCACGGGACTAGTCCAGTTCTTC | CASSLATGLVQFF
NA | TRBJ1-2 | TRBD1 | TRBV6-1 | TGTGCCAGCAGTACCCGGGACAGTCCCTATGGCTACACCTTC | CASSTRDSPYGYTF
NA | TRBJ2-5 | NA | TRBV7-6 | TGTGCCAGCAGCCCAGGGGTAGAGACCCAGTACTTC | CASSPGVETQYF
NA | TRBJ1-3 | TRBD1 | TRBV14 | TGTGCCAGCAGCCCCCTGACAGGGGGCCTCTCTGGAAACACCATATATTTT | CASSPLTGGLSGNTIYF
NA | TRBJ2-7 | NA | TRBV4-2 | TGTGCCAGCAGCCAAGATATGACAGAATTCTACGAGCAGTACTTC | CASSQDMTEFYEQYF
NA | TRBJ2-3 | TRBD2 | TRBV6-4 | TGTGCCAGCAGTGACTCCCCACTAGCGGGGATCACAGATACGCAGTATTTT | CASSDSPLAGITDTQYF
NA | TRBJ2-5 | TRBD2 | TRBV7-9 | TGTGCCAGCAGCTTAGAGGGACTAGCGGAGGGGGAGACCCAGTACTTC | CASSLEGLAEGETQYF